Described below is a single T cell receptor (beta chain) sequence and its context. Its antigen is as yet unknown. Profiled with immunoSEQ multiplex PCR; TCRdb holds only in-frame clones, not every one. The repertoire holds under 150,000 clones, roughly 88% seen once, with approximately 15% in the top ten. Germline-derived CDR1 and CDR2 are MGHDK and SYGVNS. The ends were cut back, 7 bases at V and 2 bases at J, with 11 bases in the middle. CDR3 length: 13 residues. The data were taken from a study of T cell responses to AZD1222 COVID-19 vaccine. Study-level information: Analysis merged second doses at about 4 or about 12 weeks. Broader study findings: It should be noted that donors were predominantly white British and more often female, and clonal diversity was possibly underestimated. Only a handful of individuals given AZD1222 were seropositive at baseline. Spike-spanning, vaccine-associated CD4 TCRs were dominant at 160-218 and 743-854.

The chain uses TRBV25-1 and TRBJ1-2, with TRBD1 as a possible D gene (5 bases). Sequenced here: peripheral blood, sampled on day 0 of AZD1222 vaccination. The clonotype originates from an adult in good health. CDR3 in amino acids: CASTVGGNYGYTF. CDR3 nucleotides: TGTGCCAGCACTGTCGGGGGGAACTATGGCTACACCTTC.